This T cell receptor (beta chain) was documented in a study of blood T cells in healthy people across ages. A J-beta primer mix and a sample-barcoded 5' primer were used in a second PCR of roughly 7 to 12 cycles. Every single cDNA molecule received a tag from a template-switch adaptor with 12 random nucleotides. TCRdb passed the 5' RACE reads through MiXCR, listing each CDR3 protein once. Found here are some 1,800,000 distinct CDR3 sequences, about 39% of them singletons; the top ten hold 23%. The germline V gene has CDR1 SQVTM and CDR2 ANQGSEA. The CDR3 is 14 amino acids. V dropped 7 bases and J dropped 0; count of bases not matched to a gene: 8. As for this clonotype: The antigen is undetermined.

Findings and caveats of the study: Whereas aged donors had fewer naive CD4+ cells, long-lived donors had more of them and higher diversity. Across the age range, TCR beta diversity per million T cells fell in a roughly linear way.

This rearrangement joins TRBV29-1 to TRBJ1-1; TRBD1 aligns across 7 bases. Sequenced input: blood. The TCR was taken from a human donor in good health. CDR3 amino acids: CSAATGVMNTEAFF. DNA for the CDR3: TGCAGCGCAGCCACAGGGGTCATGAACACTGAAGCTTTCTTT.